The present T cell receptor (beta chain) was sequenced within a study of T cells in tuberculosis. CDR1 is LNHDA, CDR2 SQIVND, per germline (reference sequence). This CDR3 has 16 residues. The ends were cut back, 6 bases at V and 0 bases at J, with 14 bases in the middle. Libraries were prepared by immunoSEQ multiplex PCR; TCRdb keeps only in-frame clonotypes and omits some of them. The sample comprises about 41,000 clones, around 95% of which are singletons, and around 3.3% rests with the top ten. Findings of the study overall: Active tuberculosis alpha repertoires lay closer to GMM-specific TCRs than controls'.

With respect to this clone: The antigen is unknown.

The genes are TRBV19 and TRBJ1-4; TRBD1 might be the D (5 bases). The TCR originated in a donor aged 5 to 30 with latent tuberculosis or without tuberculosis infection. The specimen was PBMCs. The CDR3 reads CASRYPGLSTNEKLFF. CDR3 bases: TGTGCCAGTAGATATCCGGGACTTTCAACTAATGAAAAACTGTTTTTT. The entire variable domain, with the rest obtained from reference TRBV19 and TRBJ1-4, is as follows: DGGITQSPKYLFRKEGQNVTLSCEQNLNHDAMYWYRQDPGQGLRLIYYSQIVNDFQKGDIAEGYSVSREKKESFPLTVTSAQKNPTAFYLCASRYPGLSTNEKLFFGSGTQLSVL.